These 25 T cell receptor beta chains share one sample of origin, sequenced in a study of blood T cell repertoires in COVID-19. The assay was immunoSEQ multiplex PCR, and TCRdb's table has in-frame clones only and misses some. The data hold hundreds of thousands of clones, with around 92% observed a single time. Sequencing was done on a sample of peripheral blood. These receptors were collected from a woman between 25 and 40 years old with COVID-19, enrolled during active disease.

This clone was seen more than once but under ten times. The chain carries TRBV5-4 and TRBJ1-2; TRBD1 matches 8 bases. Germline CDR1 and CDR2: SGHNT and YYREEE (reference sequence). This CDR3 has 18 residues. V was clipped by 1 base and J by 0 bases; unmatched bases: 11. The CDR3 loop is CASSLRSVRDRPNYGYTF. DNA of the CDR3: TGTGCCAGCAGCTTGCGCTCGGTACGGGACAGGCCTAACTATGGCTACACCTTC.

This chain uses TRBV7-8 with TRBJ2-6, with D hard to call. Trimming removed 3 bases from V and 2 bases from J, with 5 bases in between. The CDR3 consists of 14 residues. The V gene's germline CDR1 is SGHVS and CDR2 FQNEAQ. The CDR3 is CASSLAPGANVLTF. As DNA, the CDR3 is TGTGCCAGCAGCTTGGCTCCTGGGGCCAACGTCCTGACTTTC. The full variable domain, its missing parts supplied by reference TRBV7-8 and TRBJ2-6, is GAGVSQSPRYKVAKRGQDVALRCDPISGHVSLFWYQQALGQGPEFLTYFQNEAQLDKSGLPSDRFFAERPEGSVSTLKIQRTQQEDSAVYLCASSLAPGANVLTFGAGSRLTVL.

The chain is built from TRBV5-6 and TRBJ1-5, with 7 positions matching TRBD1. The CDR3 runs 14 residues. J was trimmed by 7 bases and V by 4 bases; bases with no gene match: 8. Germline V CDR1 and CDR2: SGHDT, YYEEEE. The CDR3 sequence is CASSETGTNQPQHF. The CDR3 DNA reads TGTGCCAGCAGCGAGACAGGGACGAACCAGCCCCAGCATTTT.

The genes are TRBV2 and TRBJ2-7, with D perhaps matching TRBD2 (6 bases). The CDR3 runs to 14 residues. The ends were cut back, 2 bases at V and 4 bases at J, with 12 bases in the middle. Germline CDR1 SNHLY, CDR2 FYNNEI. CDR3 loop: CASSERRGPYEQYF. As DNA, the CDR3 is TGTGCCAGCAGTGAAAGGAGGGGTCCTTACGAGCAGTACTTC.

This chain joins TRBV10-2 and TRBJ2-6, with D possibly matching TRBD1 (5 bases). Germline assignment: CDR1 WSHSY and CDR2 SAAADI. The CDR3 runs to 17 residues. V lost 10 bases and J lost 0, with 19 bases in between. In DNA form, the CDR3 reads TGCGCCACCGGAAAGCGCAGGGAAGTCTCTGGGGCCAACGTCCTGACTTTC. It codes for CATGKRREVSGANVLTF.

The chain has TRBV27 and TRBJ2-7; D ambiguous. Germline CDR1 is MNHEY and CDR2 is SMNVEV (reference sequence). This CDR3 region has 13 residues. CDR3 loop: CASRPGSSYEQYF. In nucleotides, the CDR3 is TGTGCTTCGAGACCAGGAAGTTCCTACGAGCAGTACTTC.

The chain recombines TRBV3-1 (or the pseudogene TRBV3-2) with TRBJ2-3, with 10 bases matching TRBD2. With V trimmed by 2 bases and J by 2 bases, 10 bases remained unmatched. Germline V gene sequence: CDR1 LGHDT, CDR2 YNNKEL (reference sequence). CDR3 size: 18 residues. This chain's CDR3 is CASSQPIWSGGDTDTQYF. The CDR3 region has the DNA TGTGCCAGCAGCCAACCCATCTGGAGCGGGGGGGACACAGATACGCAGTATTTT.

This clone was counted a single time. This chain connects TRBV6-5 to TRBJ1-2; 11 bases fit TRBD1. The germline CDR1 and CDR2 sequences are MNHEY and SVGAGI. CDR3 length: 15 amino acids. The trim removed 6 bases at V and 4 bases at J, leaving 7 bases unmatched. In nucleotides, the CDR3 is TGTGCCAGCAGAGTGGGACAGGGGGTTGCCTATGGCTACACCTTC. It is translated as CASRVGQGVAYGYTF.

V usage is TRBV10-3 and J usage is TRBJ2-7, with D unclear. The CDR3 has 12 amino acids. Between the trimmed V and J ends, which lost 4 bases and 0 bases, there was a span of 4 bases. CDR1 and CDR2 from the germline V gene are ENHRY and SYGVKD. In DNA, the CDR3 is TGTGCCATCAGTGCCCACTCCTACGAGCAGTACTTC. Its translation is CAISAHSYEQYF.

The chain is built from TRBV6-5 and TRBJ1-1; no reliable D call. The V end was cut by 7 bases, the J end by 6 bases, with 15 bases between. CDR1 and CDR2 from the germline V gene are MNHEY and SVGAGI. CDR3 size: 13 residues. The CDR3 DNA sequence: TGTGCCAGCAAGTCGCAGGATACCGCTGAAGCTTTCTTT. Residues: CASKSQDTAEAFF.

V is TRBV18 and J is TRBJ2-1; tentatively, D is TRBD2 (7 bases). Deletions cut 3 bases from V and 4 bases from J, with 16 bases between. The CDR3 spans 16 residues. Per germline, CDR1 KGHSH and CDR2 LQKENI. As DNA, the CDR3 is TGTGCCAGCTCACCGATGGGCGGGGGCGTATACAATGAGCAGTTCTTC. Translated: CASSPMGGGVYNEQFF.

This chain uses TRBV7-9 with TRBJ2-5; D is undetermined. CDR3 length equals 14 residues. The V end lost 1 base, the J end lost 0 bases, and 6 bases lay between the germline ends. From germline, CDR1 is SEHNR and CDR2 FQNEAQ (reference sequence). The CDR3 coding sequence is TGTGCCAGCAGCTTAGATCGGTACCAAGAGACCCAGTACTTC. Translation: CASSLDRYQETQYF.

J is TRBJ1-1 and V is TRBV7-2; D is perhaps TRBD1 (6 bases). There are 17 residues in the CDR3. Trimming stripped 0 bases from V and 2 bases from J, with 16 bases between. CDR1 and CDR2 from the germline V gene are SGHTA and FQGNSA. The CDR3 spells CASSLANIMGANTEAFF. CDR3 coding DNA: TGTGCCAGCAGCTTAGCTAATATTATGGGGGCAAACACTGAAGCTTTCTTT. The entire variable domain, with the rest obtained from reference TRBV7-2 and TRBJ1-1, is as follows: GAGVSQSPSNKVTEKGKDVELRCDPISGHTALYWYRQSLGQGLEFLIYFQGNSAPDKSGLPSDRFSAERTGGSVSTLTIQRTQQEDSAVYLCASSLANIMGANTEAFFGQGTRLTVV.

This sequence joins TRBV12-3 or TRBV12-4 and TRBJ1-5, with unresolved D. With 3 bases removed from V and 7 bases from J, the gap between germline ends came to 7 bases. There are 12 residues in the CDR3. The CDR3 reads CASSLMGQPQHF. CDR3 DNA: TGTGCCAGCAGTTTGATGGGCCAGCCCCAGCATTTT.

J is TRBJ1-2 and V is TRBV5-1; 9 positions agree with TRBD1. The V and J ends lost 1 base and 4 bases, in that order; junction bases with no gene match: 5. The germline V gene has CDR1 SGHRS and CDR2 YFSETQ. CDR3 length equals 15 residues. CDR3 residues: CASSLQPGQGYGYTF. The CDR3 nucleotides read TGCGCCAGCAGCTTGCAACCGGGACAGGGCTATGGCTACACCTTC.

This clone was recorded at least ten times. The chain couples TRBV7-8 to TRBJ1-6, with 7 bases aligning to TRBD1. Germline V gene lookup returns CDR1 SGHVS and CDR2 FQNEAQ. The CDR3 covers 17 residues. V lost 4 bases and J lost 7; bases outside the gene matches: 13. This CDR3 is CASSSWTGGTVNSPLHF. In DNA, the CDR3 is TGTGCCAGCAGCTCATGGACGGGCGGGACAGTAAATTCACCCCTCCACTTT.

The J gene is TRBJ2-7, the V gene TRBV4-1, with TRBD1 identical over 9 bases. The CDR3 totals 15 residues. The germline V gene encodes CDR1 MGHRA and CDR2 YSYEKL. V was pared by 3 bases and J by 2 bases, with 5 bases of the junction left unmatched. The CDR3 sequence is CASSHWTGEAYEQYF. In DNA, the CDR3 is TGCGCCAGCAGCCATTGGACAGGGGAAGCCTACGAGCAGTACTTC.

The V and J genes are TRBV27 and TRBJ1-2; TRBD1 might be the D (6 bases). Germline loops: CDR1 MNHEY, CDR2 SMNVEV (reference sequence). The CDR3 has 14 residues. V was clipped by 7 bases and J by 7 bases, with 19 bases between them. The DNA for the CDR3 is TGTGCCAGCACCCCGATAGGGGGGGCGAGTGGCTACACCTTC. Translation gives CASTPIGGASGYTF.

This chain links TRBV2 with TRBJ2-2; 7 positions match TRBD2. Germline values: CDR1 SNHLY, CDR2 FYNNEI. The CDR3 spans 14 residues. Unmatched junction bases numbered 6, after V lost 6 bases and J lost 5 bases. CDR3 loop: CASSVDGRTGELFF. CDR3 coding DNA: TGTGCCAGCAGCGTCGACGGGAGGACCGGGGAGCTGTTTTTT.

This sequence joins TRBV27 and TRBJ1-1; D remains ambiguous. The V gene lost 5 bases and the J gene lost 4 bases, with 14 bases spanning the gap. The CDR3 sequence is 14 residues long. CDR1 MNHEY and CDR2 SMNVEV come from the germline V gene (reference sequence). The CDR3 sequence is CASSPGATGTEAFF. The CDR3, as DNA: TGTGCCAGCAGTCCCGGAGCTACGGGCACTGAAGCTTTCTTT.

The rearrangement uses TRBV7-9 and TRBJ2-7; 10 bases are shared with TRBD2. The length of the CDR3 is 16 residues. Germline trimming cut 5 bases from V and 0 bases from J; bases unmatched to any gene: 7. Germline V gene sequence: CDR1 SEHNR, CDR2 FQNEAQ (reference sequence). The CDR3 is CASSPHGLAASYEQYF. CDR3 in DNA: TGTGCCAGCAGCCCTCACGGACTAGCGGCCTCCTACGAGCAGTACTTC.

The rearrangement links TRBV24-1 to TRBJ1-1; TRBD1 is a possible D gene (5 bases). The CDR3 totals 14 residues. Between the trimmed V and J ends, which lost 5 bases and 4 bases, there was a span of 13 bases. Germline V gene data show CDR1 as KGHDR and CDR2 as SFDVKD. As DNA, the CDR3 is TGTGCCACCAGTGTGGCGGGGGAGGGCACTGAAGCTTTCTTT. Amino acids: CATSVAGEGTEAFF.

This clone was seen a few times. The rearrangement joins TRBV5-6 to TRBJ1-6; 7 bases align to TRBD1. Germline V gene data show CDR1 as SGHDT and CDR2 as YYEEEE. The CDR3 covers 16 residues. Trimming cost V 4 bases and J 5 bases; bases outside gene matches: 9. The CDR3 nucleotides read TGTGCCAGCAGCCAGTACCGGGACAGAGATAATTCACCCCTCCACTTT. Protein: CASSQYRDRDNSPLHF.

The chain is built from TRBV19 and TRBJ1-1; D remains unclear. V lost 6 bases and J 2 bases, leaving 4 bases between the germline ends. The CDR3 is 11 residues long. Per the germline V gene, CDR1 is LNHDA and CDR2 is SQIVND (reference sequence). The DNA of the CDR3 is TGTGCCAGTAGCTTAAACACTGAAGCTTTCTTT. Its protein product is CASSLNTEAFF.

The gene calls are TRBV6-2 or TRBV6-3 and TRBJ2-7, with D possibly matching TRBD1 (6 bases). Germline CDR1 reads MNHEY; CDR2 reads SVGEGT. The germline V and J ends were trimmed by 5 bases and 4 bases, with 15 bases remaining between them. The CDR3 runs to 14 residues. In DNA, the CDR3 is TGTGCCAGCAGTACCCCCGTGGGGGCGTACGAGCAGTACTTC. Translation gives CASSTPVGAYEQYF.